Listed below are T cell receptor beta chains from one sample, sequenced in a study of beta chain features in type 1 diabetes. Here immunoSEQ multiplex PCR was the method, and the copy in TCRdb shows in-frame clones only, minus some. Here the sample spans some 410,000 clones, about 15% being singletons. The sequencing sample was made of naive CD4+ T cells from blood. The receptors here all came from a man aged 30-40 years in good health. Both conserved end residues are part of each CDR3. The D gene is left open where the match is weak. Size tells how often a clone was seen (once, few, many) or the class of an expanded clone, and some rows leave it out.

len | d_gene | abundance | j_gene | v_gene | CDR3nt | CDR3aa
12 | NA | few | TRBJ2-7 | TRBV2 | TGTGCCAGCAGTGTTAGGACTTACGAGCAGTACTTC | CASSVRTYEQYF
12 | NA | NA | TRBJ1-2 | TRBV29-1 | TGCAGCGTTTCCGGCGGAGACTATGGCTACACCTTC | CSVSGGDYGYTF
12 | TRBD1 | few | TRBJ2-5 | TRBV6-5 | TGTGCCAGCAGCGGACAGGCTCAGACCCAGTACTTC | CASSGQAQTQYF
17 | TRBD2 | NA | TRBJ2-3 | TRBV7-2 | TGTGCCAGCAGCCGCGGGACTAGCGGGAGGGCCCCAGATACGCAGTATTTT | CASSRGTSGRAPDTQYF
14 | NA | few | TRBJ1-1 | TRBV27 | TGTGCCAGCAGGCGAACAGGGTGGAACACTGAAGCTTTCTTT | CASRRTGWNTEAFF
14 | TRBD1 | NA | TRBJ2-6 | TRBV30 | TGTGCCTGGACGACAGGGTATGGGGCCAACGTCCTGACTTTC | CAWTTGYGANVLTF
14 | NA | few | TRBJ2-7 | TRBV6-1 | TGTGCCAGCAGTGAAGCCGACTCGTTCTACGAGCAGTACTTC | CASSEADSFYEQYF
12 | NA | few | TRBJ1-2 | TRBV5-4 | TGTGCCAGCAGCTCTCCTAACTATGGCTACACCTTC | CASSSPNYGYTF
13 | NA | NA | TRBJ2-3 | TRBV30 | TGTGCCTGGACCCGGGAATTCGGAGATACGCAGTATTTT | CAWTREFGDTQYF
16 | NA | few | TRBJ2-3 | TRBV9 | TGTGCCAGCAATTCAACCCCACCCCGGGGACCAGATACGCAGTATTTT | CASNSTPPRGPDTQYF
14 | NA | NA | TRBJ1-5 | TRBV2 | TGTGCCAGCAGTGAAGGTGGAATCAATCAGCCCCAGCATTTT | CASSEGGINQPQHF
11 | NA | NA | TRBJ1-1 | TRBV6-6 | TGTGCCAGCCAGGCCTCCACTGAAGCTTTCTTT | CASQASTEAFF
11 | NA | NA | TRBJ2-1 | TRBV5-1 | TGCGCCAGCAGCCCCGATCATGAGCAGTTCTTC | CASSPDHEQFF
12 | NA | few | TRBJ2-5 | TRBV15 | TGTGCCACCAGCAGGCCTGGCGGGCACCAGTACTTC | CATSRPGGHQYF
16 | NA | NA | TRBJ2-2 | TRBV30 | TGTGCCTGGAGTGACAATGCAGGGTTCAACGCCGGGGAGCTGGTTTTT | CAWSDNAGFNAGELVF
22 | NA | NA | TRBJ2-5 | TRBV13 | TGTGCCAGCAGCTTAGCGCCTCGGAGGCCCCGGGGTTTGGACCAACAAAAAGAGACCCAGTACTTC | CASSLAPRRPRGLDQQKETQYF
12 | NA | few | TRBJ1-1 | TRBV30 | TGTGCCTTTACCCCCCTGAACACTGAAGCTTTCTTT | CAFTPLNTEAFF
16 | TRBD1 | NA | TRBJ2-3 | TRBV9 | TGTGCCAGCAGCCTAGCGGGACAGGGGGCTACAGATACGCAGTATTTT | CASSLAGQGATDTQYF
16 | NA | NA | TRBJ2-2 | TRBV14 | TGTGCCAGCAGCCATGTCCCCGCGTCGACCACCGGGGAGCTGTTTTTT | CASSHVPASTTGELFF
16 | TRBD2 | NA | TRBJ2-2 | TRBV11-3 | TGTGCCAGCAGCTTAGGGGAGGGAGGCGGACCCGGGGAGCTGTTTTTT | CASSLGEGGGPGELFF
14 | NA | NA | TRBJ1-2 | TRBV14 | TGTGCCAGCAGCCCTAGACCCGAGGGCTATGGCTACACCTTC | CASSPRPEGYGYTF
17 | NA | few | TRBJ2-1 | TRBV25-1 | TGTGCCAGCAGTGGCCTAAGGGGGACACCCTCCTACAATGAGCAGTTCTTC | CASSGLRGTPSYNEQFF
17 | NA | NA | TRBJ2-1 | TRBV7-3 | TGTGCCAGCAGCTTAATCTCCGGGAGCAGGGCATTCAATGAGCAGTTCTTC | CASSLISGSRAFNEQFF
14 | NA | NA | TRBJ2-7 | TRBV9 | TGTGCCAGCAGCCCCCGGGGAGGTGACTACGAGCAGTACTTC | CASSPRGGDYEQYF
11 | NA | few | TRBJ2-3 | TRBV30 | TGTGCCTGGAGAGCCGCAGATACGCAGTATTTT | CAWRAADTQYF
15 | NA | NA | TRBJ1-5 | TRBV27 | TGTGCCAGCAGGCAAGCATGGGATAGCAATCAGCCCCAGCATTTT | CASRQAWDSNQPQHF